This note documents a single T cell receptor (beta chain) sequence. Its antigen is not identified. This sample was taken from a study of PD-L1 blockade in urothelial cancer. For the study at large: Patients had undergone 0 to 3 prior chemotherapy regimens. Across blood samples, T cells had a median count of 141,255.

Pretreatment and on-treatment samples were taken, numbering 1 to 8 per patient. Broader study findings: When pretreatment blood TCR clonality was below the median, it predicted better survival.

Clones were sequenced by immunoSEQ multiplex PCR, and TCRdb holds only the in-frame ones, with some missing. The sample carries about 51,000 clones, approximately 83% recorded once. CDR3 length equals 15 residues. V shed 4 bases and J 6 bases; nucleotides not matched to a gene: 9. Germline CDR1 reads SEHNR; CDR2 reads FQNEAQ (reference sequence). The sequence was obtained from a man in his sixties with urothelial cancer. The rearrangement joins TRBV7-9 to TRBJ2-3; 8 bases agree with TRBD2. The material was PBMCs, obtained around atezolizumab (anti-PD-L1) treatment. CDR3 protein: CASSSRGGGADTQYF. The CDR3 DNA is TGTGCCAGCAGCTCCCGGGGGGGCGGGGCCGATACGCAGTATTTT.